The 9 T cell receptor beta chains given below trace back to one sample, sequenced in a study of technical replicates of blood from a handful of donors. The method was immunoSEQ multiplex PCR; TCRdb's version includes in-frame clones alone and lacks a portion of them. The sample has about 97,000 clones, about 95% seen once. Sequencing was carried out using T cells isolated from PBMCs. The receptors originated from a human donor in good health.

J is TRBJ2-2 and V is TRBV7-8; tentatively, D is TRBD1 (5 bases). The CDR3 is 16 residues long. V was clipped by 2 bases and J by 4 bases, with 14 bases between them. Germline V gene sequence: CDR1 SGHVS, CDR2 FQNEAQ. The CDR3 DNA follows: TGTGCCAGCAGCTTACAGGGCATACGAGGCACCGGGGAGCTGTTTTTT. Translation gives CASSLQGIRGTGELFF.

The chain uses TRBV30 and TRBJ2-7, with D perhaps TRBD2 (6 bases). Trimming took 4 bases from V and 4 from J, leaving 17 bases between them. CDR1 is GTSNPN and CDR2 is SVGIG in the germline V gene (reference sequence). CDR3 length equals 14 residues. The CDR3 DNA reads TGTGCCTGGACCCCGGGGGTAGAGACTTACGAGCAGTACTTC. Translated: CAWTPGVETYEQYF.

The V and J genes are TRBV2 and TRBJ1-5; 12 bases map to TRBD1. The CDR3 is 14 residues long. J was trimmed by 4 bases and V by 10 bases; bases with no gene match: 5. Germline values: CDR1 SNHLY, CDR2 FYNNEI. The CDR3 coding sequence is TGTGCCACCGGGACAGGGGGCGCGAATCAGCCCCAGCATTTT. Translated: CATGTGGANQPQHF.

The rearrangement joins TRBV5-6 to TRBJ1-4, with D unclear. V was pared by 5 bases and J by 2 bases, with 10 bases between. The CDR3 is 14 amino acids. CDR1 is SGHDT and CDR2 is YYEEEE in the germline V gene. CDR3 amino acids: CASSRERTNEKLFF. In DNA, the CDR3 is TGTGCCAGCAGTAGGGAGAGGACTAATGAAAAACTGTTTTTT.

The chain combines TRBV7-9 with TRBJ2-1, with D hard to call. This CDR3 spans 12 amino acids. With 5 bases removed from V and 7 bases from J, the gap between germline ends came to 9 bases. Germline V gene sequence: CDR1 SEHNR, CDR2 FQNEAQ (reference sequence). This CDR3 reads CASSQASNEQFF. CDR3 bases: TGTGCCAGCAGCCAAGCTAGTAATGAGCAGTTCTTC.

The rearrangement joins TRBV18 to TRBJ1-1; D may be TRBD1 (5 bases). Trimming shortened V by 6 bases and J by 1 base, and 12 bases separated the two germline ends. CDR3 length equals 14 residues. Looked up from germline, CDR1 is KGHSH and CDR2 is LQKENI. The CDR3 protein is CASSPTDKNTEAFF. The DNA for the CDR3 is TGTGCCAGCTCGCCGACAGATAAGAACACTGAAGCTTTCTTT.

This chain links TRBV5-4 with TRBJ1-2, with TRBD1 identical over 7 bases. In germline, CDR1 is SGHNT, CDR2 YYREEE (reference sequence). V trimming: 3 bases; J trimming: 3 bases; junction bases outside the gene matches: 5. The CDR3 has 14 amino acids. The CDR3 loop reads CASSSQGVDYGYTF. In DNA, the CDR3 is TGTGCCAGCAGCTCCCAGGGGGTCGACTATGGCTACACCTTC. The entire variable domain, with the rest obtained from reference TRBV5-4 and TRBJ1-2, is as follows: ETGVTQSPTHLIKTRGQQVTLRCSSQSGHNTVSWYQQALGQGPQFIFQYYREEENGRGNFPPRFSGLQFPNYSSELNVNALELDDSALYLCASSSQGVDYGYTFGSGTRLTVV.

The V call is TRBV11-3, the J call TRBJ2-2; 9 bases match TRBD1. The CDR3 consists of 15 residues. Germline V gives CDR1 SGHNT, CDR2 YENEEA. J gave up 3 bases and V 3 bases, and 2 bases lay outside the gene matches. CDR3: CASSFRDRDTGELFF. DNA for the CDR3: TGTGCCAGCAGCTTCCGGGACAGGGACACCGGGGAGCTGTTTTTT.

This rearrangement joins TRBV6-5 to TRBJ1-2, with a weak D call TRBD1 (5 bases). The CDR3 loop spans 15 amino acids. V was cut by 5 bases and J by 4 bases, with 17 bases left in between. The germline CDR1 and CDR2 sequences are MNHEY and SVGAGI. The CDR3 bases are TGTGCCAGCAGTGCCAGGGCGGGGGTTGGCTATGGCTACACCTTC. Its protein product is CASSARAGVGYGYTF.